One sample yielded the 17 T cell receptor beta chains listed below, sequenced in a study of T-cell memory formation after mild COVID-19. TCRdb re-derived calls from the 5' RACE reads in MiXCR, one entry per CDR3 protein. The table includes fewer than 150,000 distinct CDR3 sequences, around 14% detected once. The sequencing input was PBMCs or a T cell subset sorted from them (not recorded which). The origin of the receptors is an adult woman who had mild COVID-19 (a few samples of this study predate the infection). Cell type and time point are not known.

This chain uses TRBV5-5 with TRBJ1-1; D not certain. The germline CDR1 and CDR2 sequences are SGHKS and YYEKEE (reference sequence). The length of the CDR3 is 14 residues. V was shortened by 2 bases and J by 4 bases, with 12 bases between the two germline ends. The CDR3 spells CASSFRAGSTEAFF. CDR3 nucleotide sequence: TGTGCCAGCAGCTTTCGGGCAGGCAGCACTGAAGCTTTCTTT.

V and J are TRBV7-9 and TRBJ2-7, with D possibly TRBD1 on 5 matching bases. Trimming removed 3 bases from V and 5 bases from J, with 17 bases in between. The CDR3 runs to 15 residues. Germline values: CDR1 SEHNR, CDR2 FQNEAQ (reference sequence). The CDR3 coding sequence is TGTGCCAGCAGCTTTAGGGGCGGTGACGCGGACGAGCAGTACTTC. This translates into CASSFRGGDADEQYF.

The rearrangement links TRBV4-3 to TRBJ2-1; unclear D gene. Germline V gene lookup returns CDR1 LGHNA and CDR2 YSLEER. V lost 0 bases, J lost 5 bases, and 11 bases lay in between. There are 15 residues in the CDR3. CDR3 region: CASSQDGAQHNEQFF. The CDR3 bases are TGCGCCAGCAGCCAAGATGGAGCCCAACACAATGAGCAGTTCTTC.

The chain employs TRBV19 and TRBJ2-7; D is unclear. CDR3 length: 13 residues. V lost 3 bases and J lost 3, with 9 bases in between. CDR1 LNHDA and CDR2 SQIVND come from the germline V gene (reference sequence). CDR3 nucleotide sequence: TGTGCCAGTAGTATGGGTCTGGTCTACGAGCAGTACTTC. Translating it yields CASSMGLVYEQYF.

This clonotype was counted ten times or more. V and J are TRBV6-2 or TRBV6-3 and TRBJ1-1; D not certain. CDR1 is MNHEY and CDR2 is SVGEGT in the germline V gene. The V end lost 6 bases, the J end lost 2 bases, and 7 bases lay between the germline ends. The CDR3 loop spans 12 amino acids. Here the CDR3 reads CASSLPNTEAFF. The CDR3 region has the DNA TGTGCCAGCAGCCTCCCCAACACTGAAGCTTTCTTT.

This chain connects TRBV2 to TRBJ2-1; 10 positions agree with TRBD2. Germline trimming cut 6 bases from V and 8 bases from J; bases unmatched to any gene: 13. From germline, CDR1 is SNHLY and CDR2 FYNNEI. This CDR3 is built from 16 residues. Here the CDR3 reads CASRSGLATGGYEQFF. The CDR3 region has the DNA TGTGCCAGCAGGTCGGGACTAGCGACGGGAGGCTATGAGCAGTTCTTC.

The chain employs TRBV5-1 and TRBJ2-2; D unclear. Germline CDR1 reads SGHRS; CDR2 reads YFSETQ. The CDR3 is 12 residues long. V was clipped by 0 bases and J by 6 bases, with 3 bases between them. CDR3 DNA: TGCGCCAGCAGCTTGGACCCCGGGGAGCTGTTTTTT. Translation gives CASSLDPGELFF.

This clonotype has a count of ten or more. The V and J genes are TRBV9 and TRBJ2-1; tentative D call: TRBD2 (5 bases). The CDR3 extends over 16 amino acids. Trimming took 4 bases from V and 0 from J, leaving 14 bases between them. From germline, CDR1 is SGDLS and CDR2 YYNGEE. The CDR3 sequence: CASSNPSGLSYNEQFF. CDR3 sequence (DNA): TGTGCCAGCAGCAACCCCAGCGGACTCTCCTACAATGAGCAGTTCTTC.

This clonotype came up a few times. V gene TRBV5-4 combines with J gene TRBJ2-1; the D gene could be TRBD1 or TRBD2 (5 bases each). The CDR3 spans 13 residues. Germline V gives CDR1 SGHNT, CDR2 YYREEE (reference sequence). Trimming stripped 3 bases from V and 3 bases from J, with 7 bases between. CDR3 DNA: TGTGCCAGCAGCTGGGACGGCTACAATGAGCAGTTCTTC. Translating gives CASSWDGYNEQFF.

The rearrangement links TRBV12-3 or TRBV12-4 to TRBJ1-4, with a possible D match to TRBD1 (5 bases). This CDR3 has 15 amino acids. V was clipped by 6 bases and J by 6 bases, with 17 bases between them. CDR3 amino acids: CASRPSGSVDEKLFF. DNA of the CDR3: TGTGCCAGCAGGCCGTCAGGGTCGGTTGATGAAAAACTGTTTTTT.

The chain employs TRBV10-3 and TRBJ2-1; 8 positions agree with TRBD2. Germline assignment: CDR1 ENHRY and CDR2 SYGVKD. This CDR3 has 14 amino acids. J lost 1 base, V lost 10 bases, and 6 bases had no gene match. This CDR3 is CASRSGESYNEQFF. The DNA of the CDR3 is TGTGCCAGCCGTAGCGGGGAATCCTACAATGAGCAGTTCTTC.

This clonotype occurred a few times. The chain joins TRBV20-1 to TRBJ1-5; D is unclear. CDR1 is DFQATT and CDR2 is SNEGSKA in the germline V gene (reference sequence). The CDR3 is 15 residues long. Between the trimmed V and J ends, which lost 0 bases and 7 bases, there was a span of 16 bases. DNA of the CDR3: TGCAGTGCTAGAGACTTCGCAGCGTTCGGCCAGCCCCAGCATTTT. Translated: CSARDFAAFGQPQHF.

This chain links TRBV11-2 with TRBJ2-1; 8 nucleotides align to TRBD1. The germline V gene encodes CDR1 SGHAT and CDR2 FQNNGV. This CDR3 has 13 residues. J lost 6 bases, V lost 6 bases, and 4 bases had no gene match. CDR3 bases: TGTGCCAGCAGAGGACAGGGCCTCAATGAGCAGTTCTTC. Translation gives CASRGQGLNEQFF.

This clonotype was observed a handful of times. The chain combines TRBV2 with TRBJ1-1; 7 bases align to TRBD1. J was trimmed by 4 bases and V by 6 bases; bases with no gene match: 14. This CDR3 contains 16 residues. Per germline, CDR1 SNHLY and CDR2 FYNNEI. The CDR3 here is CASRGVRQGTSTEAFF. The DNA of the CDR3 is TGTGCCAGCAGAGGTGTTCGACAGGGCACTTCCACTGAAGCTTTCTTT. Full variable domain (remainder filled in from reference TRBV2 and TRBJ1-1): EPEVTQTPSHQVTQMGQEVILRCVPISNHLYFYWYRQILGQKVEFLVSFYNNEISEKSEIFDDQFSVERPDGSNFTLKIRSTKLEDSAMYFCASRGVRQGTSTEAFFGQGTRLTVV.

This clonotype was counted between two and nine times. The chain is built from TRBV5-4 and TRBJ2-1; D remains ambiguous. The CDR3 is 17 residues long. From germline, CDR1 is SGHNT and CDR2 YYREEE (reference sequence). V lost 4 bases and J 0 bases, leaving 17 bases between the germline ends. The CDR3 DNA sequence: TGTGCCAGCAGCCCTCCCCCAAGGTTGGGCTCCTACAATGAGCAGTTCTTC. Protein sequence: CASSPPPRLGSYNEQFF.

This clonotype came up a few times. The chain has TRBV5-5 and TRBJ1-1, with D perhaps matching TRBD1 (6 bases). The V and J ends lost 4 bases and 4 bases respectively, with 17 bases between them. Germline values: CDR1 SGHKS, CDR2 YYEKEE (reference sequence). The CDR3 length is 15 residues. This CDR3 is CASSPGDTEFTEAFF. The CDR3 nucleotides read TGTGCCAGCAGCCCGGGGGACACAGAGTTCACTGAAGCTTTCTTT.

This clonotype has a count of ten or more. The chain couples TRBV19 to TRBJ1-1, with D possibly matching TRBD1 (5 bases). Looked up from germline, CDR1 is LNHDA and CDR2 is SQIVND (reference sequence). The CDR3 covers 13 residues. Trimming shortened V by 3 bases and J by 5 bases, and 10 bases separated the two germline ends. The CDR3 coding sequence is TGTGCCAGTAGTATGGACATAAGAACTGAAGCTTTCTTT. This codes for CASSMDIRTEAFF.